The 31 T cell receptor beta chains listed next were all sequenced from one sample in a study of blood T cell repertoires in COVID-19 (dated by TCRdb to about 2020). Libraries were prepared through the immunoSEQ multiplex PCR assay. The table comes from immuneACCESS by way of TCRdb, which keeps in-frame sequences with V and J called. Part of the clones is missing from these tables; in studies checked, under half for an unresolved V gene and the rest for unknown reasons. The sample table records around 97,000 clones; roughly four fifths of these occur just once. About 9.4% of the sample is taken by the ten largest. Sequenced material: peripheral blood. Receptors were obtained from a man between 65 and 85 years old with acute or convalescent COVID-19.

CDR3 region: CASTHTDRGELFF. The CDR3 bases are TGTGCCAGCACCCATACGGACAGGGGGGAGCTGTTTTTT. The J gene is TRBJ2-2, the V gene TRBV12-3 or TRBV12-4, with TRBD1 matching 7 bases. The CDR3 runs to 13 residues. The ends lost 7 bases at V and 8 bases at J; junction bases unmatched: 7.

The gene calls are TRBV27 and TRBJ2-5; a possible D gene is TRBD2 (7 bases). Germline lookup yields CDR1 MNHEY and CDR2 SMNVEV (reference sequence). The CDR3 contains 17 residues. V was cut by 9 bases and J by 2 bases, with 25 bases left in between. The CDR3 here is CARSDGGRFLAQETQYF. The CDR3 region has the DNA TGTGCCAGGTCGGACGGGGGGCGCTTTTTGGCACAAGAGACCCAGTACTTC.

The rearrangement links TRBV24-1 to TRBJ1-2; a possible D gene is TRBD1 (6 bases). CDR1 is KGHDR and CDR2 is SFDVKD in the germline V gene. The ends were cut back, 3 bases at V and 8 bases at J, with 9 bases in the middle. CDR3 length: 12 amino acids. CDR3 nucleotide sequence: TGTGCCACCAGTGATGCAGGGGAGGGCTACACCTTC. Translation gives CATSDAGEGYTF.

Points on this clone: The missing conserved phenylalanine or tryptophan at the end of this CDR3 makes a read error likely. The limits of the CDR3 on the DNA are not certain, so only TCRdb's listed CDR3 is given. The chain is built from TRBV2 and TRBJ2-7; the D segment call TRBD2 is taken from the table without a DNA check. Germline V gene sequence: CDR1 SNHLY, CDR2 FYNNEI. The CDR3 comprises 13 residues, both ends counted. This CDR3 reads CASSEEFGGGVRY.

This sequence joins TRBV7-2 and TRBJ1-5; D remains unclear. Trimming took 6 bases from V and 11 from J, leaving 17 bases between them. This CDR3 has 13 residues. The germline gives CDR1 SGHTA, CDR2 FQGNSA. The CDR3 region is CASSPWSGGSQHF. In nucleotides, the CDR3 is TGTGCCAGCAGTCCTTGGTCGGGTGGGTCCCAGCATTTT.

For the CDR3, the DNA is TGTGCCAGCTCCCCCGGGACAGGGATGGGGACTGAAGCTTTCTTT. Its protein is CASSPGTGMGTEAFF. The chain is built from TRBV18 and TRBJ1-1, with 9 bases lining up with TRBD1. The CDR3 totals 15 residues. Trimming at V came to 6 bases and at J to 5 bases, leaving 10 bases not matched to a gene. Germline V gene sequence: CDR1 KGHSH, CDR2 LQKENI. Full variable domain (rest looked up from reference TRBV18 and TRBJ1-1): NAGVMQNPRHLVRRRGQEARLRCSPMKGHSHVYWYRQLPEEGLKFMVYLQKENIIDESGMPKERFSAEFPKEGPSILRIQQVVRGDSAAYFCASSPGTGMGTEAFFGQGTRLTVV.

The genes are TRBV6-1 and TRBJ1-2; 9 nucleotides line up with TRBD1. The V gene's germline CDR1 is MNHNS and CDR2 SASEGT. V lost 3 bases to trimming and J lost 7 bases; unmatched junction nucleotides: 12. The length of the CDR3 is 16 residues. The CDR3, as DNA: TGTGCCAGCAGTGATGAGTCCGACAGGGGGTACCTTGGCTACACCTTC. Encoded protein: CASSDESDRGYLGYTF.

The rearrangement joins TRBV9 to TRBJ2-1; weak D call: TRBD2 (6 bases). Deletions cut 0 bases from V and 2 bases from J, with 12 bases between. Germline V gives CDR1 SGDLS, CDR2 YYNGEE. The CDR3 spans 16 residues. CDR3 protein: CASSVVRIAAYNEQFF. As DNA, the CDR3 is TGTGCCAGCAGCGTAGTAAGGATAGCGGCCTACAATGAGCAGTTCTTC.

V usage is TRBV11-2 and J usage is TRBJ2-5; TRBD1 agrees at 9 bases. This CDR3 is 14 amino acids long. The ends lost 2 bases at V and 5 bases at J; junction bases unmatched: 3. Germline V gives CDR1 SGHAT, CDR2 FQNNGV. For the CDR3, the DNA is TGTGCCAGCAGCTTAACAGGGGGCACGGAGACCCAGTACTTC. Its translation is CASSLTGGTETQYF.

The genes are TRBV27 and TRBJ1-2, with TRBD1 matching over 8 bases. CDR3 length: 15 residues. With V trimmed by 3 bases and J by 4 bases, 7 bases remained unmatched. Germline-derived CDR1 and CDR2 are MNHEY and SMNVEV (reference sequence). The CDR3 nucleotides are TGTGCCAGCAGTTTCCGGACAGGGTACCCCTATGGCTACACCTTC. Translating gives CASSFRTGYPYGYTF.

The V and J genes are TRBV5-6 and TRBJ1-2; D is unclear. CDR1 and CDR2 (germline): SGHDT, YYEEEE. CDR3 size: 15 residues. V lost 0 bases, J lost 2 bases, and 11 bases lay in between. CDR3 loop: CASSLVQRFNYGYTF. The CDR3 DNA reads as TGTGCCAGCAGCTTGGTCCAGCGTTTCAACTATGGCTACACCTTC.

This sequence joins TRBV12-3 or TRBV12-4 and TRBJ1-1, with D hard to call. The ends were cut back, 3 bases at V and 5 bases at J, with 7 bases in the middle. This CDR3 is built from 12 residues. This CDR3 reads CASSFQATEAFF. CDR3 DNA sequence: TGTGCCAGCAGTTTCCAGGCTACTGAAGCTTTCTTT.

The J gene is TRBJ2-7, the V gene TRBV6-5; tentative D call: TRBD1 (6 bases). Trimming cost V 2 bases and J 4 bases, with 12 bases left between them. The CDR3 consists of 14 residues. Germline V CDR1 and CDR2: MNHEY, SVGAGI. CDR3 nucleotide sequence: TGTGCCAGCAGTTACGGCAGGGGCGGATACGAGCAGTACTTC. Its protein product is CASSYGRGGYEQYF.

This clone came up once. The chain is built from TRBV2 and TRBJ2-2, with 12 bases lining up with TRBD2. Germline lookup yields CDR1 SNHLY and CDR2 FYNNEI. CDR3 length: 15 amino acids. V lost 6 bases to trimming and J lost 7 bases; unmatched junction nucleotides: 6. The CDR3 nucleotides are TGTGCCAGCAGAGAACTAGCGGGAGGAGTCGGGGAGCTGTTTTTT. Amino acid sequence: CASRELAGGVGELFF.

J is TRBJ1-5 and V is TRBV19; the D gene is possibly TRBD1 (5 bases). The CDR3 covers 15 residues. Germline V gene sequence: CDR1 LNHDA, CDR2 SQIVND (reference sequence). The germline V and J ends were trimmed by 7 bases and 2 bases, with 15 bases remaining between them. The CDR3 nucleotides are TGTGCCAGTAAGAGGGGAGGTGTGCGCAATCAGCCCCAGCATTTT. As protein: CASKRGGVRNQPQHF.

V and J are TRBV6-5 and TRBJ1-3, with 7 bases lining up with TRBD1. Germline V CDR1 and CDR2: MNHEY, SVGAGI. The V and J ends lost 2 bases and 3 bases, in that order; junction bases with no gene match: 4. The CDR3 loop spans 15 amino acids. The CDR3 here is CASSYIDRVGNTIYF. DNA of the CDR3: TGTGCCAGCAGTTACATCGACAGGGTTGGAAACACCATATATTTT.

The gene calls are TRBV19 and TRBJ1-1; D perhaps matches TRBD1 (5 bases). This CDR3 region has 14 residues. CDR1 is LNHDA and CDR2 is SQIVND in the germline V gene (reference sequence). Trimming cost V 6 bases and J 6 bases, with 17 bases left between them. CDR3 nucleotides: TGTGCCAGTAGAGAGACAGTCCTGTTGGCTGAAGCTTTCTTT. It translates to CASRETVLLAEAFF.

In this sample, this clone turned up a few times. The chain carries TRBV21-1 and TRBJ1-1; the D call TRBD1 from the table was never checked on the DNA. TRBV21-1 is a known pseudogene. CDR3 size: 14 residues. CDR3 residues: CASSKFDRDTEAFF. The CDR3 DNA reads as TGTGCCAGCAGCAAATTCGACAGGGATACTGAAGCTTTCTTT.

This chain connects TRBV7-2 to TRBJ1-5, with D perhaps TRBD1 (6 bases). V was pared by 5 bases and J by 4 bases, with 12 bases between. The CDR3 is 14 residues long. Germline-derived CDR1 and CDR2 are SGHTA and FQGNSA. DNA of the CDR3: TGTGCCAGCAGCGGACAGATAATAAATCAGCCCCAGCATTTT. It translates to CASSGQIINQPQHF.

The chain recombines TRBV29-1 with TRBJ2-7, with 13 positions matching TRBD2. J gave up 4 bases and V 2 bases, and 8 bases lay outside the gene matches. The CDR3 runs to 16 residues. Germline values: CDR1 SQVTM, CDR2 ANQGSEA. The CDR3 is CSVELRLAGGYYEQYF. The CDR3 DNA reads as TGCAGCGTTGAACTGAGACTAGCGGGAGGCTATTACGAGCAGTACTTC.

The DNA for the CDR3 is TGTGCCAGTAGTATAAGGTCCAGGGGAGCATCGAACACTGAAGCTTTCTTT. This codes for CASSIRSRGASNTEAFF. The J gene is TRBJ1-1, the V gene TRBV19, with TRBD1 as a possible D gene (6 bases). Per germline, CDR1 LNHDA and CDR2 SQIVND (reference sequence). The CDR3 spans 17 residues. V dropped 2 bases and J dropped 1 base, with 17 bases sitting between them.

This sequence joins TRBV4-2 and TRBJ2-7; no firm D call. Germline CDR1 reads LGHNA; CDR2 reads YNFKEQ. This CDR3 spans 14 amino acids. Trimming stripped 0 bases from V and 1 base from J, with 7 bases between. The CDR3 loop reads CASSQDLPSYEQYF. In DNA form, the CDR3 reads TGTGCCAGCAGCCAAGATCTACCTTCCTACGAGCAGTACTTC.

This sequence joins TRBV7-3 and TRBJ2-2; D possibly corresponds to TRBD2 (6 bases). V was clipped by 2 bases and J by 4 bases, with 11 bases between them. The CDR3 has 15 residues. Germline V gives CDR1 SGHTA, CDR2 FQGTGA. DNA of the CDR3: TGTGCCAGCAGCTTATCGGGGGATGTCACCGGGGAGCTGTTTTTT. Its translation: CASSLSGDVTGELFF.

To note about this clone: The same CDR3 is also encoded by other DNA sequences in this sample. The chain joins TRBV7-9 to TRBJ1-1; no reliable D call. This CDR3 has 11 residues. CDR1 and CDR2 from the germline V gene are SEHNR and FQNEAQ (reference sequence). Trimming stripped 7 bases from V and 3 bases from J, with 6 bases between. CDR3 nucleotide sequence: TGTGCCAGCACCGCGGACACTGAAGCTTTCTTT. As protein: CASTADTEAFF.

This clone was seen just once. The genes are TRBV19 and TRBJ1-2; D is uncertain. The CDR3 runs 15 residues. Germline-derived CDR1 and CDR2 are LNHDA and SQIVND (reference sequence). V lost 9 bases and J 4 bases, leaving 21 bases between the germline ends. DNA for the CDR3: TGTGCCAGCAATGATGTCCGGGAGAACCCCTATGGCTACACCTTC. It yields the protein CASNDVRENPYGYTF.

The sample holds a few counts of this clone. The chain carries TRBV11-1 and TRBJ1-1; the D gene is possibly TRBD1 (5 bases). The CDR3 runs to 15 residues. V lost 9 bases and J 1 base, leaving 18 bases between the germline ends. From germline, CDR1 is SGHAT and CDR2 FQDESV (reference sequence). The DNA of the CDR3 is TGTGCCAGTCCGCGCGGGGGTTGGGAGAACACTGAAGCTTTCTTT. Its protein product is CASPRGGWENTEAFF.

The chain links TRBV2 to TRBJ2-7; D is perhaps TRBD1 (6 bases). Germline CDR1 is SNHLY and CDR2 is FYNNEI. Trimming cost V 7 bases and J 4 bases, with 26 bases left between them. This CDR3 has 17 amino acids. CDR3 coding DNA: TGTGCCAGCACTTTTAGGAATCAGGGGTCCCCCCGGTACGAGCAGTACTTC. It encodes CASTFRNQGSPRYEQYF.

The sample holds a few counts of this clone. This rearrangement joins TRBV5-5 to TRBJ2-7; D not resolved. The CDR3 has 15 residues. Germline assignment: CDR1 SGHKS and CDR2 YYEKEE (reference sequence). The ends were cut back, 0 bases at V and 0 bases at J, with 10 bases in the middle. CDR3 nucleotides: TGTGCCAGCAGCTTGGCCGGTACAGCCTCCTACGAGCAGTACTTC. This codes for CASSLAGTASYEQYF.

This clone was picked up one time. The genes are TRBV18 and TRBJ1-5; the match to TRBD1 covers 7 bases. The germline CDR1 and CDR2 sequences are KGHSH and LQKENI. V trimming: 6 bases; J trimming: 3 bases; junction bases outside the gene matches: 8. The CDR3 loop spans 15 amino acids. CDR3 loop: CASSYLRGNNQPQHF. CDR3 nucleotide sequence: TGTGCCAGCTCCTACCTCAGGGGGAACAATCAGCCCCAGCATTTT. Using reference TRBV18 and TRBJ1-5 for the parts outside the CDR3, the full variable domain is NAGVMQNPRHLVRRRGQEARLRCSPMKGHSHVYWYRQLPEEGLKFMVYLQKENIIDESGMPKERFSAEFPKEGPSILRIQQVVRGDSAAYFCASSYLRGNNQPQHFGDGTRLSIL.

The chain joins TRBV18 to TRBJ2-5; 7 nucleotides align to TRBD1. CDR1 and CDR2 from the germline V gene are KGHSH and LQKENI. The V segment lost 6 bases and the J segment 2 bases; nucleotides outside the gene matches: 6. This CDR3 region has 14 residues. The CDR3: CASSRRDRQETQYF. The CDR3 DNA reads TGTGCCAGCTCCCGTCGGGACAGACAAGAGACCCAGTACTTC.

V is TRBV4-1 and J is TRBJ2-2; D is uncertain. V lost 4 bases, J lost 4 bases, and 16 bases lay in between. Germline loops: CDR1 MGHRA, CDR2 YSYEKL. The CDR3 runs to 16 residues. The DNA for the CDR3 is TGCGCCAGCAGCCCAGCGACCGCACGGAGCACCGGGGAGCTGTTTTTT. It translates to CASSPATARSTGELFF.